The 16 T cell receptor beta chains listed next were all sequenced from one sample in a study of OX40 agonist ivuxolimab in advanced cancers. This table comes from immunoSEQ multiplex PCR, and its TCRdb copy is limited to in-frame clones, with some not included. In the table there are about 63,000 clones, about 90% of which are singletons. The starting material was CD4+ or CD8+ T cells sorted from blood, obtained in a trial of the OX40 agonist ivuxolimab. Source of these receptors: an adult with an advanced solid tumor such as melanoma, head and neck, liver or kidney cancer.

The V and J genes are TRBV27 and TRBJ2-3, with D perhaps matching TRBD2 (5 bases). The CDR3 covers 13 residues. CDR1 and CDR2 (germline): MNHEY, SMNVEV (reference sequence). The V end lost 7 bases, the J end lost 3 bases, and 11 bases lay between the germline ends. Written as DNA, the CDR3 is TGTGCCAGCATGTCCGGGGTAACAGATACGCAGTATTTT. Protein: CASMSGVTDTQYF.

V is TRBV21-1 and J is TRBJ1-5. TRBV21-1 has pseudogene status. The CDR3 runs to 14 residues. CDR3 sequence reads: CGGGTPTSNQPQHF. The DNA of the CDR3 is TGTGGTGGGGGGACACCTACAAGCAATCAGCCCCAGCATTTT.

V is TRBV7-8 and J is TRBJ2-1; D assignment may be TRBD1 or TRBD2 (5 bases each). The length of the CDR3 is 17 residues. Germline values: CDR1 SGHVS, CDR2 FQNEAQ. The V end lost 5 bases, the J end lost 7 bases, and 24 bases lay between the germline ends. CDR3 in amino acids: CASSVIQPGKGPNEQFF. The CDR3 DNA sequence: TGTGCCAGCAGCGTGATCCAGCCGGGAAAGGGACCAAATGAGCAGTTCTTC.

This chain uses TRBV6-5 with TRBJ1-1, with D unresolved. V was cut by 2 bases and J by 6 bases, with 13 bases left in between. Germline V lookup: CDR1 MNHEY, CDR2 SVGAGI. This CDR3 comprises 14 residues. The CDR3 sequence: CASSYAEGVAEAFF. The CDR3 DNA reads as TGTGCCAGCAGTTACGCGGAGGGAGTCGCTGAAGCTTTCTTT.

The chain carries TRBV19 and TRBJ2-7, with D possibly TRBD2 on 5 matching bases. There are 14 residues in the CDR3. With 2 bases removed from V and 0 bases from J, the gap between germline ends came to 8 bases. Germline values: CDR1 LNHDA, CDR2 SQIVND (reference sequence). CDR3 nucleotide sequence: TGTGCCAGTAGTATATCCGGGGACTCCTACGAGCAGTACGTC. Protein sequence: CASSISGDSYEQYV.

This chain uses TRBV2 with TRBJ1-2; the D gene is possibly TRBD1 (6 bases). Germline values: CDR1 SNHLY, CDR2 FYNNEI. The V and J ends lost 3 bases and 5 bases respectively, with 16 bases between them. This CDR3 has 15 residues. The DNA for the CDR3 is TGTGCCAGCAGTGACCCGGGGGCGACGGGGTATGGCTACACCTTC. This gives the protein CASSDPGATGYGYTF.

This clone appeared once. The J gene is TRBJ2-3, the V gene TRBV9, with D unclear. V dropped 0 bases and J dropped 0 bases, with 11 bases sitting between them. Germline assignment: CDR1 SGDLS and CDR2 YYNGEE. This CDR3 contains 16 residues. The CDR3 DNA is TGTGCCAGCAGCGTAGGGGTAACTCTTAGCACAGATACGCAGTATTTT. Translated, it gives CASSVGVTLSTDTQYF.

This CDR3 reads CASSGTADSNQPQHF. In DNA form, the CDR3 reads TGTGCCAGCAGTGGGACAGCAGATAGCAATCAGCCCCAGCATTTT. The chain combines TRBV2 with TRBJ1-5, with D possibly matching TRBD1 (6 bases). This CDR3 spans 15 amino acids. V lost 4 bases and J 0 bases, leaving 10 bases between the germline ends. Germline V CDR1 and CDR2: SNHLY, FYNNEI.

The DNA for the CDR3 is TGTGCCAGCAGCTTCGCAAACACCGGGGAGCTGTTTTTT. The encoded protein is CASSFANTGELFF. The rearrangement uses TRBV11-1 and TRBJ2-2; the D is unclear. V was clipped by 3 bases and J by 2 bases, with 4 bases between them. Germline CDR1 SGHAT, CDR2 FQDESV (reference sequence). The length of the CDR3 is 13 residues.

The gene calls are TRBV2 and TRBJ2-3; 7 bases fit TRBD2. The germline gives CDR1 SNHLY, CDR2 FYNNEI. The V and J ends lost 1 base and 7 bases, in that order; junction bases with no gene match: 8. CDR3 length: 15 residues. CDR3 loop: CASSEEAGDLNTQYF. CDR3 coding DNA: TGTGCCAGCAGTGAAGAGGCGGGAGATTTGAATACGCAGTATTTT.

This sequence joins TRBV27 and TRBJ2-7, with 9 bases that match TRBD2. This CDR3 has 14 amino acids. CDR1 MNHEY and CDR2 SMNVEV come from the germline V gene (reference sequence). The J segment lost 6 bases and the V segment lost 2 bases, leaving 5 bases of the junction unmatched. The DNA of the CDR3 is TGTGCCAGCAGTTTAGGAGCGGGAGGTCCCGAGCAGTACTTC. It yields the protein CASSLGAGGPEQYF.

This clone occurred once. This sequence joins TRBV15 and TRBJ1-2; 7 bases line up with TRBD1. Per germline, CDR1 LNHNV and CDR2 YYDKDF (reference sequence). With V trimmed by 0 bases and J by 0 bases, 7 bases remained unmatched. CDR3 length: 17 residues. The CDR3 sequence is CATSRDPGTESNYGYTF. In DNA, the CDR3 is TGTGCCACCAGCAGAGACCCCGGGACAGAATCTAACTATGGCTACACCTTC.

The V and J genes are TRBV4-3 and TRBJ1-5; D not certain. Trimming took 0 bases from V and 5 from J, leaving 8 bases between them. This CDR3 is built from 14 residues. Germline-derived CDR1 and CDR2 are LGHNA and YSLEER. The CDR3 nucleotides read TGCGCCAGCAGCCAAGATAGGACTGATCAGCCCCAGCATTTT. The encoded protein is CASSQDRTDQPQHF.

The V gene is TRBV4-3, the J gene TRBJ2-7, with 8 nucleotides matching TRBD2. With 1 base clipped from V and 2 bases from J, the junction kept 7 bases outside the gene matches. CDR3 size: 16 residues. CDR1 is LGHNA, CDR2 YSLEER, per germline. The CDR3 DNA is TGCGCCAGCAGCCAAGCCCGGACTAGCCGCACCTACGAGCAGTACTTC. This codes for CASSQARTSRTYEQYF.

This clone was observed once. This chain connects TRBV15 to TRBJ1-1, with 8 bases fitting TRBD1. CDR1 and CDR2 from the germline V gene are LNHNV and YYDKDF (reference sequence). The CDR3 is 14 amino acids. The V and J ends lost 3 bases and 3 bases, in that order; junction bases with no gene match: 3. CDR3 DNA: TGTGCCACCAGCAGCGACAGGGGTGACACTGAAGCTTTCTTT. Translation: CATSSDRGDTEAFF.

J is TRBJ1-2 and V is TRBV14, with D unresolved. This CDR3 has 14 amino acids. Germline-derived CDR1 and CDR2 are SGHDN and FVKESK. Trimming took off 1 base at V and 4 bases at J, with 10 bases between the two ends. CDR3 sequence reads: CASSQAGLSYGYTF. The CDR3 DNA reads TGTGCCAGCAGCCAAGCAGGTTTGAGCTATGGCTACACCTTC. Full variable domain (remainder filled in from reference TRBV14 and TRBJ1-2): EAGVTQFPSHSVIEKGQTVTLRCDPISGHDNLYWYRRVMGKEIKFLLHFVKESKQDESGMPNNRFLAERTGGTYSTLKVQPAELEDSGVYFCASSQAGLSYGYTFGSGTRLTVV.